The next 22 T cell receptor beta chains were all read from a single sample in a study of blood T cell repertoires in COVID-19. This table comes from immunoSEQ multiplex PCR, and its TCRdb copy is limited to in-frame clones, with some not included. The sample includes some 150,000 clones, around 80% of them seen just once. Sample: PBMCs or T cells enriched from blood (not recorded which). These receptors all come from a man in his forties or fifties who had recovered from COVID-19.

The chain links TRBV3-1 (or the pseudogene TRBV3-2) to TRBJ1-4, with TRBD1 identical over 7 bases. The trim removed 4 bases at V and 4 bases at J, leaving 9 bases unmatched. Germline CDR1 and CDR2: LGHDT and YNNKEL (reference sequence). The CDR3 has 16 amino acids. CDR3 bases: TGTGCCAGCAGCCCCGAGGGGTACAGGGGTAATGAAAAACTGTTTTTT. It yields the protein CASSPEGYRGNEKLFF.

The chain has TRBV28 and TRBJ2-7, with D perhaps TRBD2 (6 bases). The germline V gene encodes CDR1 MDHEN and CDR2 SYDVKM. V dropped 4 bases and J dropped 3 bases, with 10 bases sitting between them. This CDR3 has 13 residues. CDR3 amino acids: CASSWDGSYEQYF. The CDR3 DNA is TGTGCCAGCAGTTGGGACGGGAGCTACGAGCAGTACTTC.

This clone was seen a single time. This rearrangement joins TRBV3-1 (or the pseudogene TRBV3-2) to TRBJ1-6; TRBD1 is a possible D gene (6 bases). From germline, CDR1 is LGHDT and CDR2 YNNKEL (reference sequence). The CDR3 extends over 16 amino acids. Trimming removed 0 bases at V and 9 bases at J, with 15 bases between. The CDR3 bases are TGTGCCAGCAGCCAAGACACGCAGGGGATTGGTTCACCCCTCCACTTT. This encodes CASSQDTQGIGSPLHF.

CDR3 protein: CASSRVTGTGNSPLHF. In DNA form, the CDR3 reads TGCGCCAGCAGCCGAGTAACCGGGACAGGGAATTCACCCCTCCACTTT. V usage is TRBV4-1 and J usage is TRBJ1-6; 9 bases line up with TRBD1. Trimming at V came to 4 bases and at J to 7 bases, leaving 8 bases not matched to a gene. Germline loops: CDR1 MGHRA, CDR2 YSYEKL. This CDR3 spans 16 amino acids.

This chain connects TRBV6-5 to TRBJ1-5; the D gene is possibly TRBD1 (6 bases). CDR1 and CDR2 (germline): MNHEY, SVGAGI. This CDR3 region has 15 residues. The ends were cut back, 2 bases at V and 4 bases at J, with 12 bases in the middle. The CDR3 is CASSYRTGINQPQHF. The CDR3 DNA follows: TGTGCCAGCAGTTACCGTACAGGGATAAATCAGCCCCAGCATTTT.

The J gene is TRBJ1-3, the V gene TRBV18; a possible D gene is TRBD1 (6 bases). Germline V gene data show CDR1 as KGHSH and CDR2 as LQKENI. With 3 bases removed from V and 0 bases from J, the gap between germline ends came to 12 bases. CDR3 length equals 16 residues. The CDR3 spells CASSPGAGASGNTIYF. The DNA of the CDR3 is TGTGCCAGCTCACCCGGAGCAGGGGCCTCTGGAAACACCATATATTTT. The full variable domain, completed using reference TRBV18 and TRBJ1-3, is NAGVMQNPRHLVRRRGQEARLRCSPMKGHSHVYWYRQLPEEGLKFMVYLQKENIIDESGMPKERFSAEFPKEGPSILRIQQVVRGDSAAYFCASSPGAGASGNTIYFGEGSWLTVV.

CDR3 protein: CASSLNLGGARGNQPQHF. The CDR3 DNA reads as TGTGCCAGCAGCTTGAACCTCGGTGGGGCAAGGGGCAATCAGCCCCAGCATTTT. This rearrangement joins TRBV5-6 to TRBJ1-5; TRBD1 is a possible D gene (5 bases). CDR3 length: 18 residues. Trimming stripped 1 base from V and 2 bases from J, with 19 bases between. Germline CDR1 is SGHDT and CDR2 is YYEEEE.

The rearrangement joins TRBV5-4 to TRBJ2-7, with 7 bases matching TRBD2. The CDR3 runs 14 residues. The V gene end was trimmed by 7 bases and the J gene end by 6 bases; junction bases not matched to a gene: 13. Germline V CDR1 and CDR2: SGHNT, YYREEE (reference sequence). In DNA, the CDR3 is TGTGCCAGCGCAAAGGGAGGGGTACTGCGCGAGCAGTACTTC. This sequence encodes CASAKGGVLREQYF.

The gene calls are TRBV20-1 and TRBJ2-7; D is undetermined. Per the germline V gene, CDR1 is DFQATT and CDR2 is SNEGSKA (reference sequence). This CDR3 is built from 11 residues. The V end lost 6 bases, the J end lost 3 bases, and 9 bases lay between the germline ends. The chain's CDR3 is CSATLSYEQYF. CDR3 DNA: TGCAGTGCAACCTTGAGCTACGAGCAGTACTTC.

The V gene is TRBV9, the J gene TRBJ1-6; no clear D gene. The germline gives CDR1 SGDLS, CDR2 YYNGEE. V dropped 4 bases and J dropped 6 bases, with 17 bases sitting between them. The CDR3 has 16 amino acids. The CDR3: CASSTQPEVANSPLHF. In DNA form, the CDR3 reads TGTGCCAGCAGCACCCAGCCCGAGGTAGCTAATTCACCCCTCCACTTT.

The V gene is TRBV12-3 or TRBV12-4, the J gene TRBJ2-1; D unclear. The V end lost 3 bases, the J end lost 3 bases, and 6 bases lay between the germline ends. The CDR3 has 13 residues. Written as DNA, the CDR3 is TGTGCCAGCAGTTTTGGCAGCTACAATGAGCAGTTCTTC. Translating it yields CASSFGSYNEQFF.

This clone was counted once. The chain couples TRBV6-5 to TRBJ2-7; 9 bases agree with TRBD1. Germline CDR1 MNHEY, CDR2 SVGAGI. CDR3 length equals 15 residues. The trim removed 5 bases at V and 0 bases at J, leaving 5 bases unmatched. The CDR3 sequence: CASSQGQGLSYEQYF. The CDR3 DNA reads as TGTGCCAGCAGTCAGGGACAGGGCCTCTCCTACGAGCAGTACTTC.

The V call is TRBV6-4, the J call TRBJ1-6; D possibly corresponds to TRBD1 (5 bases). CDR1 and CDR2 (germline): MRHNA, SNTAGT. The ends were cut back, 3 bases at V and 7 bases at J, with 13 bases in the middle. The CDR3 totals 15 residues. CDR3 sequence (DNA): TGTGCCAGCAGTGAAGTTTGGACATCCAATTCACCCCTCCACTTT. Translation: CASSEVWTSNSPLHF.

This chain links TRBV5-1 with TRBJ1-6, with D possibly TRBD1 on 6 matching bases. This CDR3 comprises 14 residues. The V gene's germline CDR1 is SGHRS and CDR2 YFSETQ. V was clipped by 6 bases and J by 7 bases, with 14 bases between them. CDR3 amino acids: CASTSRQGNSPLHF. CDR3 nucleotide sequence: TGCGCCAGCACCTCGAGGCAGGGGAATTCACCCCTCCACTTT.

This chain uses TRBV29-1 with TRBJ1-5; 10 bases are a match to TRBD1. The CDR3 totals 15 residues. Per the germline V gene, CDR1 is SQVTM and CDR2 is ANQGSEA. V lost 5 bases, J lost 7 bases, and 11 bases stayed unmatched. The CDR3: CSVTAGTGASQPQHF. The CDR3 DNA reads TGCAGCGTTACCGCCGGGACAGGGGCGAGCCAGCCCCAGCATTTT.

The rearrangement uses TRBV5-1 and TRBJ1-3; 11 nucleotides line up with TRBD1. CDR1 and CDR2 (germline): SGHRS, YFSETQ. V gave up 2 bases and J gave up 4 bases; unmatched junction bases: 11. This CDR3 has 18 residues. CDR3 bases: TGCGCCAGCAGCTTATCTACGGACAGGGGGCGTCGAGGAAACACCATATATTTT. Its translation: CASSLSTDRGRRGNTIYF.

The chain recombines TRBV9 with TRBJ2-3, with 12 bases matching TRBD2. The V segment lost 0 bases and the J segment 2 bases; nucleotides outside the gene matches: 4. The germline gives CDR1 SGDLS, CDR2 YYNGEE. This CDR3 region has 17 residues. CDR3 nucleotide sequence: TGTGCCAGCAGCGTAGGGCTAGCGGGGGGGCCCACAGATACGCAGTATTTT. As protein: CASSVGLAGGPTDTQYF.

This clone was seen a few times. V gene TRBV10-3 combines with J gene TRBJ1-2; a weak D match, TRBD1 (6 bases). The CDR3 sequence is 13 residues long. The V and J ends lost 4 bases and 6 bases respectively, with 12 bases between them. Germline V lookup: CDR1 ENHRY, CDR2 SYGVKD. CDR3 sequence reads: CAISGGTHHGYTF. The DNA for the CDR3 is TGTGCCATCAGTGGGGGGACACACCATGGCTACACCTTC.

The V and J genes are TRBV7-2 and TRBJ2-3; maybe TRBD2 (6 bases). V was pared by 2 bases and J by 3 bases, with 12 bases between. Germline CDR1 is SGHTA and CDR2 is FQGNSA. The CDR3 is 15 amino acids. CDR3: CASSLLAVRTDTQYF. The CDR3, as DNA: TGTGCCAGCAGCTTATTAGCGGTTAGGACAGATACGCAGTATTTT.

The V and J genes are TRBV2 and TRBJ2-5, with TRBD2 matching 8 bases. There are 14 residues in the CDR3. V was pared by 5 bases and J by 5 bases, with 7 bases of the junction left unmatched. Germline values: CDR1 SNHLY, CDR2 FYNNEI. CDR3 DNA: TGTGCCAGCAGTTGGACTAGCCGGGGTGAGACCCAGTACTTC. Amino acid sequence: CASSWTSRGETQYF.

This chain joins TRBV18 and TRBJ2-3; TRBD1 is a possible D gene (5 bases). In germline, CDR1 is KGHSH, CDR2 LQKENI. Trimming stripped 4 bases from V and 2 bases from J, with 13 bases between. The CDR3 runs to 15 residues. The CDR3 DNA follows: TGTGCCAGCTCACTTGAAAGGACAACCACAGATACGCAGTATTTT. Encoded protein: CASSLERTTTDTQYF. Combining the CDR3 with reference TRBV18 and TRBJ2-3 gives the whole variable domain NAGVMQNPRHLVRRRGQEARLRCSPMKGHSHVYWYRQLPEEGLKFMVYLQKENIIDESGMPKERFSAEFPKEGPSILRIQQVVRGDSAAYFCASSLERTTTDTQYFGPGTRLTVL.

V and J are TRBV5-1 and TRBJ2-7; 9 bases map to TRBD1. Germline V gene data show CDR1 as SGHRS and CDR2 as YFSETQ. Germline trimming cut 3 bases from V and 3 bases from J; bases unmatched to any gene: 1. CDR3 length: 13 residues. CDR3 sequence (DNA): TGCGCCAGCAGCTGGACAGGGGACTACGAGCAGTACTTC. Its translation: CASSWTGDYEQYF.